This T cell receptor beta chain was documented in a study of T-cell reconstitution after alpha-beta-depleted transplantation in children. V shed 4 bases and J 4 bases; nucleotides not matched to a gene: 2. This CDR3 region has 14 residues. Library preparation (for TCRbeta) was performed with unique molecular identifiers. TCRdb re-called the PCR reads through MiXCR, storing one row per CDR3 protein. The table has about 370,000 distinct CDR3 sequences, over 20% seen once. Sample: PBMCs from the stem cell graft donor, taken from the stem cell graft. This chain uses TRBV12-3 or TRBV12-4 with TRBJ2-3; 10 positions match TRBD1. This TCR derives from a human donor who donated a stem cell graft to a child with acute myeloid leukemia. CDR3 residues: CASSSGQGPDTQYF. CDR3 DNA: TGTGCCAGCAGTTCGGGACAGGGGCCAGATACGCAGTATTTT.